The clone carrying this T cell receptor beta chain was observed many times. What it binds is unknown. This entry is derived from a study of T cells in Graves' hyperthyroidism and ophthalmopathy. The source material, RNA transcripts, was used to amplify TCR beta CDR3 regions. HTBI primers drove first-round RT-PCR of the TCR CDR3. TCRdb passed the multiplex PCR reads through MiXCR, listing each CDR3 protein once. The sample lists fewer than 900,000 distinct CDR3 sequences, approximately 18% seen once, with 16% in the top ten. Lactation, pregnancy, other autoimmune disease or uncontrolled infection excluded patients. Around 10 ml fresh peripheral blood yielded the PBMCs. This CDR3 is built from 13 residues. V lost 1 base, J lost 8 bases, and 11 bases lay in between. CDR1 and CDR2 (germline): SGHVS, FQNEAQ. Broader study findings: Most thyroid clonotypes expanded above 0.001 were also detected in blood.

The TCR was taken from a woman aged 45-60 years with Graves' hyperthyroidism that later progressed to Graves' ophthalmopathy. The sequenced sample consisted of blood. The chain couples TRBV7-8 to TRBJ1-2; no definite D call. CDR3 residues: CASSLVVGTGYTF. CDR3 DNA sequence: TGTGCCAGCAGCTTAGTAGTGGGCACGGGCTACACCTTC.